A selection of T cell receptor beta chains follows, all from one sample in a study of cytomegalovirus exposure and HLA in healthy donors. Data came from immunoSEQ multiplex PCR; TCRdb stores just in-frame clones and leaves some out. The sample has around 280,000 clones; around 90% are singletons. Material for sequencing was PBMCs. The source is a woman aged 18-29 years in good health and CMV-seronegative. Each CDR3 is given with its conserved first and last residue. The D gene is left open where the match is weak. Not all rows give a size; the values are once, few, many and, for expanded clones, a class.

J gene: TRBJ2-5
V gene: TRBV11-2
D gene: TRBD1
clone size: NA
CDR3 DNA: TGTGCCAGCAGCTTAGATATTGGGGACAGAACTCAAGAGACCCAGTACTTC
CDR3 protein: CASSLDIGDRTQETQYF

J gene: TRBJ2-7
V gene: TRBV5-1
D gene: TRBD2
clone size: NA
CDR3 DNA: TGCGCCAGCAGCCATAGCGGGGGGTCCTACGAGCAGTACTTC
CDR3 protein: CASSHSGGSYEQYF

J gene: TRBJ2-3
V gene: TRBV2
D gene: TRBD2
clone size: NA
CDR3 DNA: TGTGCCAGCTCCCGGGAGGGGGAAGGGACAGATACGCAGTATTTT
CDR3 protein: CASSREGEGTDTQYF

J gene: TRBJ1-1
V gene: TRBV6-1
D gene: NA
clone size: once
CDR3 DNA: TGTGCGGGGATTAAGCCAGGGAGGACTGAAGCTTTCTTT
CDR3 protein: CAGIKPGRTEAFF

J gene: TRBJ1-6
V gene: TRBV19
D gene: TRBD1
clone size: NA
CDR3 DNA: TGTGCCAGTAGTATAGATCCAGCGAGACAGGGGCATAATTCACCCCTCCACTTT
CDR3 protein: CASSIDPARQGHNSPLHF

J gene: TRBJ1-2
V gene: TRBV5-1
D gene: NA
clone size: NA
CDR3 DNA: TGCGCCAGCAGCTTGGTGGCCCTTGGGGAGCGGGACTATGGCTACACCTTC
CDR3 protein: CASSLVALGERDYGYTF

J gene: TRBJ2-7
V gene: TRBV5-8
D gene: NA
clone size: NA
CDR3 DNA: TGTGCCAGCAGCTCGGGGTACGGGGGTAGCTACTACGAGCAGTACTTC
CDR3 protein: CASSSGYGGSYYEQYF

J gene: TRBJ1-3
V gene: TRBV7-2
D gene: NA
clone size: NA
CDR3 DNA: TGTGCCAGCAGCTTATCGGACGCGGGCTCTGGAAACACCATATATTTT
CDR3 protein: CASSLSDAGSGNTIYF

J gene: TRBJ2-3
V gene: TRBV7-7
D gene: NA
clone size: NA
CDR3 DNA: TGTGCCAGCAGCTTAGGTGGAGGGACAGCCACAGATACGCAGTATTTT
CDR3 protein: CASSLGGGTATDTQYF

J gene: TRBJ2-4
V gene: TRBV9
D gene: NA
clone size: NA
CDR3 DNA: TGTGCCAGCAGCCCACACCCAGCCGATAGGGGTAGCAAAAACATTCAGTACTTC
CDR3 protein: CASSPHPADRGSKNIQYF

J gene: TRBJ2-7
V gene: TRBV5-1
D gene: TRBD1
clone size: NA
CDR3 DNA: TGCGCCAGCAGCACAAAGATATCTCCGGGACAGGAGTCTAGGGAGCAGTACTTC
CDR3 protein: CASSTKISPGQESREQYF

J gene: TRBJ1-2
V gene: TRBV4-1
D gene: TRBD1
clone size: once
CDR3 DNA: TGCGCCAGCAGCCCCAATACTCGAGGACAGGAGATCTATGGCTACACCTTC
CDR3 protein: CASSPNTRGQEIYGYTF

J gene: TRBJ2-7
V gene: TRBV10-3
D gene: NA
clone size: NA
CDR3 DNA: TGTGCCATCAGTTTCTCTGGGGACTCCAGCGGAGGAAGATACGAGCAGTACTTC
CDR3 protein: CAISFSGDSSGGRYEQYF

J gene: TRBJ1-6
V gene: TRBV6-1
D gene: NA
clone size: NA
CDR3 DNA: TGTGCCAGCAGTGACGTAAATAATTCACCCCTCCACTTT
CDR3 protein: CASSDVNNSPLHF

J gene: TRBJ1-1
V gene: TRBV7-9
D gene: NA
clone size: NA
CDR3 DNA: TGTGCCAGCAGCTCCCAAGTCGGGAACACTGAAGCTTTCTTT
CDR3 protein: CASSSQVGNTEAFF

J gene: TRBJ1-2
V gene: TRBV7-9
D gene: NA
clone size: NA
CDR3 DNA: TGTGCCAGCACCGGGGGGGTCGCCTACCCCGGGGACTATGGCTACACCTTC
CDR3 protein: CASTGGVAYPGDYGYTF

J gene: TRBJ1-1
V gene: TRBV19
D gene: NA
clone size: NA
CDR3 DNA: TGTGCCAGTTGGGGACACCTCACTGAAGCTTTCTTT
CDR3 protein: CASWGHLTEAFF

J gene: TRBJ1-1
V gene: TRBV7-3
D gene: NA
clone size: NA
CDR3 DNA: TGTGCCAGCAGCCCCAACCTGGCAGGGAACACTGAAGCTTTCTTT
CDR3 protein: CASSPNLAGNTEAFF

J gene: TRBJ1-3
V gene: TRBV12-5
D gene: NA
clone size: once
CDR3 DNA: TGTGCTAGTGGTTTGGGAAAGGGGCAGGGTATCTCTGGAAACACCATATATTTT
CDR3 protein: CASGLGKGQGISGNTIYF

J gene: TRBJ2-1
V gene: TRBV4-1
D gene: TRBD2
clone size: few
CDR3 DNA: TGCGCCAGCAGCCTGCGAATAGCGGGGGGGCAGGATGAGCAGTTCTTC
CDR3 protein: CASSLRIAGGQDEQFF

J gene: TRBJ2-3
V gene: TRBV27
D gene: TRBD1
clone size: NA
CDR3 DNA: TGTGCCAGCAGATTTCAATTTTCGGGACAGGAATTTTTT
CDR3 protein: CASRFQFSGQEFF

J gene: TRBJ2-5
V gene: TRBV7-9
D gene: NA
clone size: NA
CDR3 DNA: TGTGCCAGCAGCCGTTGGGAGGAGCAGTACTTC
CDR3 protein: CASSRWEEQYF

J gene: TRBJ2-3
V gene: TRBV28
D gene: NA
clone size: NA
CDR3 DNA: TGTGCCAGCAGCCTCCCGGGACTTAGCACAGATACGCAGTATTTT
CDR3 protein: CASSLPGLSTDTQYF

J gene: TRBJ1-5
V gene: TRBV5-6
D gene: NA
clone size: once
CDR3 DNA: TGTGCCAGCAGCTTGCACACGTCTAGCAATCAGCCCCAGCATTTT
CDR3 protein: CASSLHTSSNQPQHF

J gene: TRBJ2-2
V gene: TRBV7-3
D gene: TRBD1
clone size: NA
CDR3 DNA: TGTGCCAGCAGCTTAAGGACAGGGGCGTACACCGGGGAGCTGTTTTTT
CDR3 protein: CASSLRTGAYTGELFF

J gene: TRBJ1-2
V gene: TRBV2
D gene: NA
clone size: NA
CDR3 DNA: TGTGCCAGCAGTGAATCGGGGGATAACTATGGCTACACCTTC
CDR3 protein: CASSESGDNYGYTF

J gene: TRBJ2-5
V gene: TRBV20-1
D gene: NA
clone size: NA
CDR3 DNA: TGCAGTGCTAGAGAAGAGGAGACCCAGTACTTC
CDR3 protein: CSAREEETQYF

J gene: TRBJ2-4
V gene: TRBV18
D gene: NA
clone size: NA
CDR3 DNA: TGTGCCAGCTCACCACCTAGCAGGGGCCTAGCCAAAAACATTCAGTACTTC
CDR3 protein: CASSPPSRGLAKNIQYF

J gene: TRBJ1-1
V gene: TRBV30
D gene: TRBD1
clone size: NA
CDR3 DNA: TGTGCCTGGAGTGGGGCAGGGGGCGGTGAAGCCGAAGCTTTCTTT
CDR3 protein: CAWSGAGGGEAEAFF